This T cell receptor beta chain was recovered during a study of T cell repertoires in cytomegalovirus infection. Study-level background: It can be stated that public TCR beta signatures indicated CMV infection as well as a matching HLA type.

TCRdb independently ran MiXCR on the reads; one entry per CDR3 protein. The table has some 270,000 distinct CDR3 sequences, approximately 22% seen once. CDR3 length: 11 residues. Trimming left V 7 bases short and J 1 base short, with 4 bases between. Germline CDR1 reads SGHTA; CDR2 reads FQGNSA. Many counts were recorded for this clonotype. The antigen is not known. The V gene is TRBV7-2, the J gene TRBJ1-2; no clear D gene. This clonotype was sampled from a human donor in good health (CMV status not recorded). Some clones in this sample may be carry-over from other donors' samples. The material was cultured PBMCs, obtained from culture after CMV antigen stimulation. The CDR3 DNA follows: TGTGCCAGCAACGGTAACTATGGCTACACCTTC. It codes for CASNGNYGYTF.